This TCR beta chain was recorded in a study of cytomegalovirus exposure and HLA in healthy donors. The study's findings and limits: Per a later analysis, 15,000 to 20,000 TCR beta sequences showed association with HLA alleles at 0.05 false discovery rate. Researchers left out some V segments, among them TRBV6-2 and TRBV6-3, as indistinguishable. Most CMV-associated TCR beta chains appeared HLA-restricted in a later analysis. Several top significant clusters appeared, in a later analysis, to be linked to common viral pathogens.

The CDR3 loop spans 14 amino acids. In germline, CDR1 is MNHEY, CDR2 SVGAGI. V lost 2 bases, J lost 2 bases, and 8 bases lay in between. Comment on this clone: The antigen is undetermined.

Researchers ran the PCR with 60 Vbeta and 13 Jbeta primers. Assay used: immunoSEQ multiplex PCR; TCRdb lists only in-frame clones, some missing. Of under 150,000 clones in the sample, around 66% were seen once. The TCR sequence derives from a man aged 18 to 29 in good health and CMV-seropositive. Sequenced: PBMCs. This chain joins TRBV6-5 and TRBJ2-3; D not resolved. The CDR3 sequence is CASSYPLTTDTQYF. The CDR3 region has the DNA TGTGCCAGCAGTTACCCGCTAACCACAGATACGCAGTATTTT.